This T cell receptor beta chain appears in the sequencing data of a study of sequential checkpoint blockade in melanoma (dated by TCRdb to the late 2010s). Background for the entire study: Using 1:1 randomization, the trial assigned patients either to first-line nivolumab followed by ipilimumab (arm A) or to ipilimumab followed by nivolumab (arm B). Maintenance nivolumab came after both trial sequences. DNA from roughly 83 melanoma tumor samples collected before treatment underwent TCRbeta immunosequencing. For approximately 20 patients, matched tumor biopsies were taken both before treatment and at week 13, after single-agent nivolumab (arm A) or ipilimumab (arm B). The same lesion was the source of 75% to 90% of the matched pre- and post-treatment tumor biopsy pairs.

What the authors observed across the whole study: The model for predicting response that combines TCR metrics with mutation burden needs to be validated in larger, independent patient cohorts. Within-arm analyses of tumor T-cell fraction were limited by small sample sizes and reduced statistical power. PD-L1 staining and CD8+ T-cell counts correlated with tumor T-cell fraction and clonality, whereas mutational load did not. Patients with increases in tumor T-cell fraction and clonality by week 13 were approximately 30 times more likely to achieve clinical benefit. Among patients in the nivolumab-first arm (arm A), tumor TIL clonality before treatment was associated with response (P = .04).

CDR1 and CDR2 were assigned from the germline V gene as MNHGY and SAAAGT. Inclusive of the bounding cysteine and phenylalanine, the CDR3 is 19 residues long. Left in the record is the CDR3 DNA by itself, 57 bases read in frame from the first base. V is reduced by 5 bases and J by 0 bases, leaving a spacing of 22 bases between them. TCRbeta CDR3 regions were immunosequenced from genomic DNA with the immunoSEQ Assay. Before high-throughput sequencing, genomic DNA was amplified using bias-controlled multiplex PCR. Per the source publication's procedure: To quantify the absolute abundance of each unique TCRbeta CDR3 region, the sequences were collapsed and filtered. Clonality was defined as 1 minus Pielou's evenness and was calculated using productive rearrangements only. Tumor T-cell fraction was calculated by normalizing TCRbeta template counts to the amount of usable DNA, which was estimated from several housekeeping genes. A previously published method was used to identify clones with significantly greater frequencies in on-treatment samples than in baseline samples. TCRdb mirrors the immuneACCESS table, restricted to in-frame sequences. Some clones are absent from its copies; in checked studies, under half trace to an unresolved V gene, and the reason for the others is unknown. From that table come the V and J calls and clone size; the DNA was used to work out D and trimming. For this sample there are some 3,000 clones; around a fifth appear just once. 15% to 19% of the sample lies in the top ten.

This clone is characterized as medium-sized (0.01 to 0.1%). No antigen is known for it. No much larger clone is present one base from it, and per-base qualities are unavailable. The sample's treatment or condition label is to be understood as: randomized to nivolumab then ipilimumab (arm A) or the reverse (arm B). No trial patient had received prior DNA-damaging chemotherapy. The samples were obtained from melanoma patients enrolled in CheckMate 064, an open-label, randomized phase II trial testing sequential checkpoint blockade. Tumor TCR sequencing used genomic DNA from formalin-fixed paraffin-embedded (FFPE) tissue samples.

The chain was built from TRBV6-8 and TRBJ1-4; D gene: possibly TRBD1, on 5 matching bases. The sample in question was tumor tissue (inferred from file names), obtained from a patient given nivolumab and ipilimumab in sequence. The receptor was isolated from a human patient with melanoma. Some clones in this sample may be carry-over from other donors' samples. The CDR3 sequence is CASSPREPGTPATNEKLFF. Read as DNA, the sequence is TGTGCCAGCAGTCCCCGGGAGCCGGGGACCCCTGCAACTAATGAAAAACTGTTTTTT.